Here is one T cell receptor (beta chain) with its context. Produced via immunoSEQ multiplex PCR; TCRdb's table is partial and in-frame only. Of about 80,000 clones in the sample, approximately 85% are singletons; the top ten hold 3.4%. Deletions cut 11 bases from V and 9 bases from J, with 14 bases between. The length of the CDR3 is 11 residues. Germline loops: CDR1 MGHDK, CDR2 SYGVNS. This sample is part of a study of T cell responses to AZD1222 COVID-19 vaccine. This receptor was taken from an adult who received the AZD1222 COVID-19 vaccine. The sample here was peripheral blood, taken 28 days after the second AZD1222 dose. The chain uses TRBV25-1 and TRBJ2-1; D call uncertain. CDR3 amino acids: CAGVPSFEQFF. The CDR3 region has the DNA TGTGCCGGGGTCCCTTCCTTTGAGCAGTTCTTC.